These 20 T cell receptor beta chains share one sample of origin, sequenced in a study of molecular identifiers for immune sequencing clone quantification. One entry per CDR3 protein results from TCRdb running MiXCR on the PCR reads. Of 300,000 to 400,000 distinct CDR3 sequences listed, roughly a fifth are singletons. The specimen was naive CD8+ T cells from blood, with Jurkat cell RNA spiked in. Regarding subset: FACS-sorted CD8+CD4-CCR7+CD45RA+ naive T cells. The source is a human donor in good health. Some libraries in this study had Jurkat cell RNA spiked in.

Ten or more counts support this clonotype. This chain uses TRBV4-1 with TRBJ1-2; D is ambiguous. The CDR3 consists of 17 residues. Germline assignment: CDR1 MGHRA and CDR2 YSYEKL. V was shortened by 0 bases and J by 4 bases, with 18 bases between the two germline ends. The CDR3 region is CASSQERGAPALYGYTF. DNA for the CDR3: TGCGCCAGCAGCCAAGAGCGGGGTGCTCCCGCCCTCTATGGCTACACCTTC.

This clonotype has a count of ten or more. This chain joins TRBV27 and TRBJ2-3, with 14 nucleotides matching TRBD2. The CDR3 sequence is 19 residues long. J gave up 3 bases and V 2 bases, and 10 bases lay outside the gene matches. Germline V gene lookup returns CDR1 MNHEY and CDR2 SMNVEV (reference sequence). The CDR3 here is CASSLDPLGTSGSTDTQYF. The CDR3 DNA sequence: TGTGCCAGCAGTTTAGATCCCCTTGGGACTAGCGGGAGTACAGATACGCAGTATTTT.

The chain uses TRBV7-9 and TRBJ2-3; the match to TRBD2 covers 10 bases. Germline lookup yields CDR1 SEHNR and CDR2 FQNEAQ (reference sequence). The V segment lost 3 bases and the J segment 4 bases; nucleotides outside the gene matches: 13. The CDR3 totals 18 residues. The CDR3 protein is CASSLRDVASGSSDTQYF. DNA for the CDR3: TGTGCCAGCAGCTTGCGTGATGTGGCTAGCGGGAGTTCAGATACGCAGTATTTT.

This clonotype was seen ten or more times. The chain carries TRBV4-1 and TRBJ2-7; D gene ambiguous. With 1 base removed from V and 3 bases from J, the gap between germline ends came to 13 bases. The CDR3 contains 15 residues. Germline V gene sequence: CDR1 MGHRA, CDR2 YSYEKL. The CDR3 region is CASSQVSSSFYEQYF. CDR3 DNA: TGCGCCAGCAGCCAAGTATCTTCCTCTTTCTACGAGCAGTACTTC.

This clonotype came up a few times. The rearrangement uses TRBV20-1 and TRBJ2-2; TRBD2 agrees at 8 bases. The CDR3 is 15 residues long. The V and J ends lost 3 bases and 3 bases, in that order; junction bases with no gene match: 6. Germline assignment: CDR1 DFQATT and CDR2 SNEGSKA (reference sequence). The CDR3 DNA reads as TGCAGTGCTAGGGGCCGCGGGGGGTACACCGGGGAGCTGTTTTTT. This sequence encodes CSARGRGGYTGELFF.

This clonotype was detected ten times or more. V gene TRBV19 combines with J gene TRBJ1-5; 9 bases match TRBD1. The CDR3 is 14 amino acids. Germline values: CDR1 LNHDA, CDR2 SQIVND (reference sequence). The trim removed 7 bases at V and 4 bases at J, leaving 5 bases unmatched. The CDR3 loop is CASTETGGNQPQHF. CDR3 nucleotides: TGTGCCAGTACCGAGACAGGGGGAAATCAGCCCCAGCATTTT. Full variable domain (outside the CDR3, taken from reference TRBV19 and TRBJ1-5): DGGITQSPKYLFRKEGQNVTLSCEQNLNHDAMYWYRQDPGQGLRLIYYSQIVNDFQKGDIAEGYSVSREKKESFPLTVTSAQKNPTAFYLCASTETGGNQPQHFGDGTRLSIL.

This clonotype was counted at least ten times. The chain employs TRBV6-2 or TRBV6-3 and TRBJ1-1; 7 nucleotides line up with TRBD1. This CDR3 region has 16 residues. CDR1 is MNHEY, CDR2 SVGEGT, per germline. V lost 7 bases and J lost 2; bases outside the gene matches: 13. CDR3 nucleotide sequence: TGTGCCAGCAACTGGGGGACAGACGAAGGTAACACTGAAGCTTTCTTT. This gives the protein CASNWGTDEGNTEAFF.

Concerning this clonotype: A much larger clone lies one base from this, so it may be a read error. The chain links TRBV4-1 to TRBJ2-5; D perhaps matches TRBD1 (5 bases). Looked up from germline, CDR1 is MGHRA and CDR2 is YSYEKL. The germline V and J ends were trimmed by 4 bases and 3 bases, with 15 bases remaining between them. The CDR3 runs 15 residues. CDR3 region: CASSRLDSKKETQYF. In DNA form, the CDR3 reads TGCGCCAGCAGCCGACTCGACAGCAAAAAAGAGACCCAGTACTTC.

Many counts were recorded for this clonotype. This CDR3 reads CASSFPTSGYQETQYF. The DNA of the CDR3 is TGTGCCAGCAGTTTCCCGACTAGCGGTTACCAAGAGACCCAGTACTTC. The rearrangement uses TRBV28 and TRBJ2-5; 9 bases align to TRBD2. J lost 0 bases, V lost 3 bases, and 5 bases had no gene match. Germline assignment: CDR1 MDHEN and CDR2 SYDVKM. The CDR3 is made up of 16 amino acids.

This clonotype showed up just a few times. The chain uses TRBV4-1 and TRBJ1-1; 11 nucleotides agree with TRBD1. The CDR3 consists of 17 residues. Germline lookup yields CDR1 MGHRA and CDR2 YSYEKL. Losses at the gene ends were 1 base for V and 5 bases for J; bases not matched to a gene: 9. Here the CDR3 DNA reads TGCGCCAGCAGCCAAGCCCAGCCGGGACAGGGGGGGACTGAAGCTTTCTTT. Translated, it gives CASSQAQPGQGGTEAFF.

This clonotype has ten or more counts. The chain links TRBV6-6 to TRBJ2-1; 7 nucleotides align to TRBD1. The germline CDR1 and CDR2 sequences are MNHNY and SVGAGI (reference sequence). The CDR3 covers 15 residues. Trimming cost V 5 bases and J 4 bases; bases outside gene matches: 8. This CDR3 reads CASSLQGQPYNEQFF. Here the CDR3 DNA reads TGTGCCAGCAGTCTACAGGGACAGCCTTACAATGAGCAGTTCTTC.

This clonotype was observed at least ten times. The J gene is TRBJ2-3, the V gene TRBV30; D might be TRBD2 (6 bases). V was trimmed by 4 bases and J by 2 bases, leaving 16 bases between them. Germline V gene sequence: CDR1 GTSNPN, CDR2 SVGIG (reference sequence). The CDR3 is 15 residues long. CDR3 region: CAWKRAWGVTDTQYF. The CDR3 nucleotides read TGTGCCTGGAAAAGAGCCTGGGGGGTCACAGATACGCAGTATTTT.

This clonotype was detected a few times. The chain joins TRBV4-3 to TRBJ2-3, with D possibly being TRBD1 (6 bases). The CDR3 loop spans 17 amino acids. Per the germline V gene, CDR1 is LGHNA and CDR2 is YSLEER. Trimming cost V 0 bases and J 0 bases, with 13 bases left between them. Written as DNA, the CDR3 is TGCGCCAGCAGCCAAGACAGGGGCAGGATAAGCACAGATACGCAGTATTTT. Translated: CASSQDRGRISTDTQYF.

In its sample, this clonotype was seen many times. The chain is built from TRBV12-3 or TRBV12-4 and TRBJ1-1; D gene uncertain. The CDR3 totals 17 residues. Trimming removed 5 bases at V and 1 base at J, with 20 bases between. CDR3 loop: CASSLSLTPTPNTEAFF. Here the CDR3 DNA reads TGTGCCAGCAGTCTTTCCCTAACGCCCACCCCGAACACTGAAGCTTTCTTT.

This clonotype was seen at least ten times. V gene TRBV30 combines with J gene TRBJ2-7; D possibly corresponds to TRBD2 (5 bases). Trimming cost V 3 bases and J 3 bases, with 6 bases left between them. Germline loops: CDR1 GTSNPN, CDR2 SVGIG (reference sequence). The length of the CDR3 is 11 residues. CDR3 nucleotide sequence: TGTGCCTGGAGCGGGGTCTACGAGCAGTACTTC. It yields the protein CAWSGVYEQYF.

This clonotype was recorded many times. This chain joins TRBV30 and TRBJ2-1, with TRBD2 as a possible D gene (6 bases). From germline, CDR1 is GTSNPN and CDR2 SVGIG (reference sequence). Trimming took off 4 bases at V and 0 bases at J, with 13 bases between the two ends. This CDR3 comprises 15 residues. Here the CDR3 reads CAWTYDGSSYNEQFF. Here the CDR3 DNA reads TGTGCCTGGACTTACGACGGGAGCTCCTACAATGAGCAGTTCTTC.

Comment on this clonotype: A much larger clone differs by one base, so this may be a read error. The gene calls are TRBV6-5 and TRBJ1-1, with 7 bases fitting TRBD1. This CDR3 region has 13 residues. Germline V gene data show CDR1 as MNHEY and CDR2 as SVGAGI. V dropped 4 bases and J dropped 6; count of bases not matched to a gene: 5. The CDR3 sequence: CASSSTGEAEAFF. In DNA, the CDR3 is TGTGCCAGCAGTTCTACAGGGGAGGCTGAAGCTTTCTTT.

Comment on this clonotype: This may arise from a read error, as a much more abundant clone is one base away. The chain joins TRBV5-5 to TRBJ1-2; D not certain. V was clipped by 4 bases and J by 5 bases, with 12 bases between them. Germline values: CDR1 SGHKS, CDR2 YYEKEE (reference sequence). This CDR3 contains 13 residues. CDR3 amino acids: CASSPGPGYGYTF. CDR3 coding DNA: TGTGCCAGCAGCCCCGGACCAGGTTATGGCTACACCTTC.

This clonotype was found many times. The chain has TRBV7-9 and TRBJ1-1; D possibly corresponds to TRBD1 (5 bases). The CDR3 contains 12 residues. The V gene's germline CDR1 is SEHNR and CDR2 FQNEAQ (reference sequence). V was clipped by 6 bases and J by 6 bases, with 11 bases between them. CDR3 loop: CASRPGSAEAFF. CDR3 coding DNA: TGTGCCAGCAGACCAGGGAGCGCTGAAGCTTTCTTT.

In its sample, this clonotype was seen a few times. The chain recombines TRBV27 with TRBJ2-3; 7 nucleotides agree with TRBD2. This CDR3 has 15 residues. Germline CDR1 MNHEY, CDR2 SMNVEV (reference sequence). Trimming cost V 0 bases and J 4 bases; bases outside gene matches: 4. As DNA, the CDR3 is TGTGCCAGCAGTTTATCGGGAGGGCCAGCAGATACGCAGTATTTT. Translating gives CASSLSGGPADTQYF.